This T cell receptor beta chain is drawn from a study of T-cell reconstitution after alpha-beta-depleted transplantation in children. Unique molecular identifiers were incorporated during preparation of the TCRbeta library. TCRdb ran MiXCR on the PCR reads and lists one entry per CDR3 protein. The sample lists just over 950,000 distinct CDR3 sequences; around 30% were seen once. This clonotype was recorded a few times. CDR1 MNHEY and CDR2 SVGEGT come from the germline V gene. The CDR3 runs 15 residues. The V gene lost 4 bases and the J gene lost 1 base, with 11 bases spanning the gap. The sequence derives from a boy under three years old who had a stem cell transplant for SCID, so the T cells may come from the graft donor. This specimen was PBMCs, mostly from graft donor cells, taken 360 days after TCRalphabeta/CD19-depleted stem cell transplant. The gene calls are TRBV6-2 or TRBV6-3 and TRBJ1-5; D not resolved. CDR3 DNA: TGTGCCAGCAGTTCAAGCCGGACGAGCAATCAGCCCCAGCATTTT. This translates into CASSSSRTSNQPQHF.